This entry is about one T cell receptor (beta chain). The antigen is not known. The CDR3 is 16 residues long. The germline CDR1 and CDR2 sequences are MGHRA and YSYEKL. Trimming stripped 1 base from V and 3 bases from J, with 10 bases between. The sample comes from a study of blood T cells in healthy people across ages. The use of a sample-barcoded 5' primer and a J-beta primer mix characterized a second PCR of roughly 6 to 12 cycles. MiXCR, applied by TCRdb to the 5' RACE reads, yields one record per CDR3 protein. The repertoire holds 600,000 to 650,000 distinct CDR3 sequences, approximately 50% seen once, with more than 35% in the top ten. General study points: From one million sequenced T cells, diversity estimates were lower bounds. A roughly linear age-dependent decrease characterized TCR beta diversity per million T cells.

The chain is built from TRBV4-1 and TRBJ2-6; weak D call: TRBD2 (5 bases). The sequence was obtained from a man aged 55 to 70 in good health. The sequencing sample was made of blood. CDR3 in amino acids: CASSQGASFGANVLTF. The CDR3 nucleotides are TGCGCCAGCAGCCAAGGGGCTAGCTTTGGGGCCAACGTCCTGACTTTC.